These T cell receptor beta chains were read from a single sample in a study of shared clonotypes between healthy human individuals. Generated by immunoSEQ multiplex PCR, the TCRdb table keeps only in-frame clones and is missing some. Among approximately 1.5 million clones listed, approximately 98.5% were seen once. The sequenced sample consisted of naive CD4+ T cells sorted from blood. The receptors stem from a man aged 25-45 years in good health. Both conserved end residues are part of each CDR3. Each record gives: J gene, clone size, V gene, D gene, CDR3 protein, CDR3 DNA. The D gene is left open where the match is weak. Expanded clones get a size class; other rows say once, few or many, or leave the size out.

j_gene: TRBJ2-1; abundance: -; v_gene: TRBV7-9; d_gene: TRBD2; CDR3aa: CASSPREYNEQFF; CDR3nt: TGTGCCAGCAGCCCGCGGGAGTACAATGAGCAGTTCTTC
j_gene: TRBJ2-7; abundance: -; v_gene: TRBV6-5; d_gene: -; CDR3aa: CASSADISYEQYF; CDR3nt: TGTGCCAGCAGTGCCGACATCTCCTACGAGCAGTACTTC
j_gene: TRBJ2-1; abundance: once; v_gene: TRBV10-1; d_gene: TRBD2; CDR3aa: CASSESVAGGRGGQFF; CDR3nt: TGCGCCAGCAGTGAGTCGGTAGCGGGCGGCCGCGGCGGGCAGTTCTTC
j_gene: TRBJ2-7; abundance: -; v_gene: TRBV5-1; d_gene: -; CDR3aa: CASSFSRQLNEQYF; CDR3nt: TGCGCCAGCAGCTTTTCTAGGCAGCTAAACGAGCAGTACTTC
j_gene: TRBJ2-5; abundance: -; v_gene: TRBV4-1; d_gene: -; CDR3aa: CASSQDPPTQGQRETQYF; CDR3nt: TGCGCCAGCAGCCAAGATCCCCCAACACAAGGACAGAGAGAGACCCAGTACTTC
j_gene: TRBJ1-5; abundance: -; v_gene: TRBV28; d_gene: -; CDR3aa: CASNGGGALNQPQHF; CDR3nt: TGTGCCAGCAACGGGGGAGGAGCTCTCAATCAGCCCCAGCATTTT
j_gene: TRBJ1-3; abundance: -; v_gene: TRBV5-1; d_gene: -; CDR3aa: CASSQDGSGNTIYF; CDR3nt: TGCGCCAGCAGCCAGGACGGCTCTGGAAACACCATATATTTT
j_gene: TRBJ2-4; abundance: -; v_gene: TRBV19; d_gene: -; CDR3aa: CASSMGAGAIQYF; CDR3nt: TGTGCCAGTAGTATGGGGGCTGGGGCCATTCAGTACTTC
j_gene: TRBJ2-5; abundance: -; v_gene: TRBV30; d_gene: -; CDR3aa: CAWSVSGETQYF; CDR3nt: TGTGCCTGGAGTGTATCTGGCGAGACCCAGTACTTC
j_gene: TRBJ1-1; abundance: -; v_gene: TRBV28; d_gene: -; CDR3aa: CASSSVQGGAFF; CDR3nt: TGTGCCAGCAGCTCTGTACAGGGTGGCGCTTTCTTT
j_gene: TRBJ2-1; abundance: -; v_gene: TRBV29-1; d_gene: -; CDR3aa: CSVGIGEQFF; CDR3nt: TGCAGCGTTGGTATTGGGGAGCAGTTCTTC
j_gene: TRBJ1-2; abundance: -; v_gene: TRBV7-2; d_gene: -; CDR3aa: CASSPNGGYGYTF; CDR3nt: TGTGCCAGCAGCCCGAACGGGGGCTATGGCTACACCTTC
j_gene: TRBJ2-1; abundance: -; v_gene: TRBV7-2; d_gene: -; CDR3aa: CASSPRTMPIPNEQFF; CDR3nt: TGTGCCAGCAGCCCCCGGACTATGCCAATCCCCAATGAGCAGTTCTTC
j_gene: TRBJ1-2; abundance: once; v_gene: TRBV29-1; d_gene: -; CDR3aa: CSVGEQGNYGYTF; CDR3nt: TGCAGCGTTGGAGAACAGGGAAACTATGGCTACACCTTC
j_gene: TRBJ1-1; abundance: -; v_gene: TRBV6-5; d_gene: -; CDR3aa: CASSYLDSNTEAFF; CDR3nt: TGTGCCAGCAGCTACTTGGACAGTAACACTGAAGCTTTCTTT
j_gene: TRBJ2-1; abundance: once; v_gene: TRBV7-9; d_gene: -; CDR3aa: CASSAVGEQFF; CDR3nt: TGTGCCAGCAGCGCCGTCGGTGAGCAGTTCTTC
j_gene: TRBJ2-7; abundance: once; v_gene: TRBV10-1; d_gene: -; CDR3aa: CASSDFRTIGEQYF; CDR3nt: TGCGCCAGCAGTGATTTTAGGACGATTGGCGAGCAGTACTTC
j_gene: TRBJ2-1; abundance: -; v_gene: TRBV28; d_gene: -; CDR3aa: CASSPQYNEQFF; CDR3nt: TGTGCCAGCAGTCCCCAGTACAATGAGCAGTTCTTC
j_gene: TRBJ1-2; abundance: -; v_gene: TRBV9; d_gene: TRBD1; CDR3aa: CASSVAHGQGYGYTF; CDR3nt: TGTGCCAGCAGCGTAGCTCACGGACAGGGCTATGGCTACACCTTC
j_gene: TRBJ1-5; abundance: -; v_gene: TRBV5-8; d_gene: -; CDR3aa: CASSQRSNQPQHF; CDR3nt: TGTGCCAGCAGTCAACGGAGCAATCAGCCCCAGCATTTT